This TCR beta chain was sequenced for a study of cytomegalovirus exposure and HLA in healthy donors. The PCR employed 60 Vbeta primers together with 13 Jbeta primers. The table came from immunoSEQ multiplex PCR; TCRdb's copy has only in-frame clones and leaves some out. The data hold around 150,000 clones, with about 81% observed a single time. V was cut by 4 bases and J by 2 bases, with 6 bases left in between. CDR1 is SEHNR, CDR2 FQNEAQ, per germline (reference sequence). CDR3 length: 12 residues. The chain recombines TRBV7-9 with TRBJ2-7, with D unclear. The clonotype was recovered from a woman aged 45-65 years in good health and CMV-seropositive. The sequencing input was PBMCs. This chain's CDR3 is CASSYDTYEQYF. The CDR3 nucleotides read TGTGCCAGCAGCTACGACACCTACGAGCAGTACTTC.